These 30 T cell receptor beta chains were sequenced from one sample in a study of immune cell composition in non-small cell lung cancer. The normal lung sample lay at least 3 cm, and maximally far, from the tumour. Assay used: immunoSEQ multiplex PCR; TCRdb lists only in-frame clones, some missing. The sample has some 5,100 clones, around nine tenths seen once. The source material was non-adjacent lung tissue. The source is a human donor with non-small cell lung cancer. Some clones in this sample may be carry-over from other donors' samples.

This chain links TRBV6-5 with TRBJ2-1; TRBD1 aligns across 8 bases. Germline V CDR1 and CDR2: MNHEY, SVGAGI. This CDR3 has 14 residues. The V gene end was trimmed by 5 bases and the J gene end by 6 bases; junction bases not matched to a gene: 6. The CDR3 DNA sequence: TGTGCCAGCAGTAAGGGACAGGCCGCCAATGAGCAGTTCTTC. It specifies CASSKGQAANEQFF.

V gene TRBV2 combines with J gene TRBJ2-3; D is perhaps TRBD1 (5 bases). V lost 2 bases and J lost 3, with 12 bases in between. Germline CDR1 reads SNHLY; CDR2 reads FYNNEI. The CDR3 sequence is 15 residues long. Written as DNA, the CDR3 is TGTGCCAGCAGTGAAAATCCAGGGATGACAGATACGCAGTATTTT. Amino acid sequence: CASSENPGMTDTQYF.

The chain is built from TRBV27 and TRBJ1-5, with TRBD1 matching over 9 bases. The germline V gene has CDR1 MNHEY and CDR2 SMNVEV (reference sequence). Trimming cost V 5 bases and J 7 bases; bases outside gene matches: 9. The CDR3 loop spans 15 amino acids. This chain's CDR3 is CASSKLTGGRQPQHF. The CDR3 DNA reads as TGTGCCAGCAGTAAACTCACAGGGGGCCGCCAGCCCCAGCATTTT.

This sequence joins TRBV18 and TRBJ1-1; no firm D call. There are 14 residues in the CDR3. Germline assignment: CDR1 KGHSH and CDR2 LQKENI. Trimming removed 2 bases from V and 8 bases from J, with 15 bases in between. The CDR3 region is CASSPMVVEVEAFF. In DNA form, the CDR3 reads TGTGCCAGCTCACCAATGGTGGTCGAGGTGGAAGCTTTCTTT.

The chain joins TRBV7-6 to TRBJ2-2; 14 bases match TRBD2. The V gene's germline CDR1 is SGHVS and CDR2 FNYEAQ. The J segment lost 0 bases and the V segment lost 5 bases, leaving 5 bases of the junction unmatched. CDR3 length: 18 amino acids. CDR3 coding DNA: TGTGCCAGCAGCGGACTAGCGGGAGGAGGGTCGAACACCGGGGAGCTGTTTTTT. This translates into CASSGLAGGGSNTGELFF.

The chain has TRBV5-1 and TRBJ2-5; D gene ambiguous. Germline CDR1 SGHRS, CDR2 YFSETQ. The CDR3 totals 14 residues. V was clipped by 0 bases and J by 2 bases, with 8 bases between them. The CDR3: CASSLEQLQETQYF. The DNA of the CDR3 is TGCGCCAGCAGCTTGGAACAGCTTCAAGAGACCCAGTACTTC.

The J gene is TRBJ1-4, the V gene TRBV19; D might be TRBD1 (6 bases). The CDR3 sequence is 13 residues long. Germline CDR1 is LNHDA and CDR2 is SQIVND (reference sequence). Trimming removed 5 bases at V and 8 bases at J, with 12 bases between. CDR3 nucleotide sequence: TGTGCCAGTAGTGATCAAGGGGGAGAAAAACTGTTTTTT. As protein: CASSDQGGEKLFF.

The gene calls are TRBV10-3 and TRBJ2-2; 9 positions agree with TRBD1. V was pared by 6 bases and J by 6 bases, with 5 bases of the junction left unmatched. Germline CDR1 ENHRY, CDR2 SYGVKD. There are 14 residues in the CDR3. In DNA, the CDR3 is TGTGCCATCAGCGGGACAGGGTCCGCCGGGGAGCTGTTTTTT. Protein: CAISGTGSAGELFF.

The chain links TRBV6-5 to TRBJ2-7, with TRBD2 as a possible D gene (5 bases). CDR1 MNHEY and CDR2 SVGAGI come from the germline V gene. V was trimmed by 5 bases and J by 2 bases, leaving 13 bases between them. The CDR3 consists of 14 residues. The CDR3 DNA follows: TGTGCCAGCAGTGGGCCCGCCGGGACCTACGAGCAGTACTTC. Its translation is CASSGPAGTYEQYF.

This chain links TRBV7-3 with TRBJ2-5, with 11 bases fitting TRBD1. V gave up 1 base and J gave up 5 bases; unmatched junction bases: 6. Germline-derived CDR1 and CDR2 are SGHTA and FQGTGA. The CDR3 covers 16 residues. The CDR3, as DNA: TGTGCCAGCAGCTTAAAAACCGGGACAGGGGGGGAGACCCAGTACTTC. It is translated as CASSLKTGTGGETQYF.

The gene calls are TRBV4-2 and TRBJ2-5; 10 bases map to TRBD2. V shed 0 bases, J shed 3 bases, and the junction held 1 base outside the gene matches. Germline CDR1 LGHNA, CDR2 YNFKEQ. The CDR3 consists of 15 residues. The CDR3 DNA follows: TGTGCCAGCAGCCAAGAAACTAGCGGGGAAGAGACCCAGTACTTC. It specifies CASSQETSGEETQYF.

This clone was detected only once. The chain recombines TRBV6-6 with TRBJ1-4; 9 bases line up with TRBD1. V was pared by 0 bases and J by 8 bases, with 4 bases of the junction left unmatched. This CDR3 has 15 residues. CDR1 is MNHNY, CDR2 SVGAGI, per germline (reference sequence). CDR3 coding DNA: TGTGCCAGCAGTTACTCAGGGACAGGGCGGGAAAAACTGTTTTTT. This gives the protein CASSYSGTGREKLFF.

This clone was seen only once. This chain uses TRBV5-6 with TRBJ1-2; TRBD1 matches at 10 bases. This CDR3 comprises 14 residues. CDR1 SGHDT and CDR2 YYEEEE come from the germline V gene. V shed 4 bases, J shed 8 bases, and the junction held 8 bases outside the gene matches. The CDR3 coding sequence is TGTGCCAGCAGCCTGGGGACAGGGGTAATCGGCTACACCTTC. Residues: CASSLGTGVIGYTF.

As DNA, the CDR3 is TGTGCCAGTAGTATAATCGGCGGGGCAGAGACCCAGTACTTC. Translated: CASSIIGGAETQYF. This chain uses TRBV19 with TRBJ2-5, with a possible D match to TRBD2 (6 bases). The V gene's germline CDR1 is LNHDA and CDR2 SQIVND (reference sequence). Trimming cost V 2 bases and J 4 bases, with 11 bases left between them. This CDR3 comprises 14 residues. The full variable domain, in which reference TRBV19 and TRBJ2-5 provide the parts outside the CDR3, is DGGITQSPKYLFRKEGQNVTLSCEQNLNHDAMYWYRQDPGQGLRLIYYSQIVNDFQKGDIAEGYSVSREKKESFPLTVTSAQKNPTAFYLCASSIIGGAETQYFGPGTRLLVL.

The rearrangement uses TRBV25-1 and TRBJ1-4; D may be TRBD1 (5 bases). The length of the CDR3 is 17 residues. CDR1 is MGHDK and CDR2 is SYGVNS in the germline V gene. V was pared by 1 base and J by 3 bases, with 15 bases between. The CDR3 sequence: CASSELGIDSPNEKLFF. CDR3 DNA sequence: TGTGCCAGCAGTGAATTGGGAATCGACAGTCCTAATGAAAAACTGTTTTTT.

The chain carries TRBV7-9 and TRBJ2-5; 7 nucleotides match TRBD1. The CDR3 consists of 15 residues. Trimming at V came to 4 bases and at J to 4 bases, leaving 9 bases not matched to a gene. Germline CDR1 SEHNR, CDR2 FQNEAQ (reference sequence). In nucleotides, the CDR3 is TGTGCCAGCAGCTCGGCTAATCCAGGGGGAGAGACCCAGTACTTC. Translated: CASSSANPGGETQYF. Together with reference TRBV7-9 and TRBJ2-5, the CDR3 gives the full variable domain: DTGVSQNPRHKITKRGQNVTFRCDPISEHNRLYWYRQTLGQGPEFLTYFQNEAQLEKSRLLSDRFSAERPKGSFSTLEIQRTEQGDSAMYLCASSSANPGGETQYFGPGTRLLVL.

This clone has a handful of counts. The chain is built from TRBV4-3 and TRBJ1-6, with D possibly TRBD1 on 5 matching bases. The germline V gene encodes CDR1 LGHNA and CDR2 YSLEER. V was clipped by 1 base and J by 6 bases, with 13 bases between them. The CDR3 extends over 16 amino acids. The CDR3 nucleotides are TGCGCCAGCAGCCAAGGGCGGGGGTCGGCTAATTCACCCCTCCACTTT. Translating gives CASSQGRGSANSPLHF.

This clone was seen once. The chain joins TRBV10-3 to TRBJ2-2; unclear D gene. The CDR3 runs to 15 residues. Per germline, CDR1 ENHRY and CDR2 SYGVKD. V shed 6 bases and J shed 0 bases, with 11 bases lying between them. CDR3 in DNA: TGTGCCATCAGGGAGACTTTCGCGAACACCGGGGAGCTGTTTTTT. Encoded protein: CAIRETFANTGELFF.

The genes are TRBV2 and TRBJ1-2; no reliable D call. V lost 1 base, J lost 2 bases, and 8 bases lay in between. The length of the CDR3 is 14 residues. Germline-derived CDR1 and CDR2 are SNHLY and FYNNEI. CDR3 in amino acids: CASSEGTVNYGYTF. CDR3 DNA sequence: TGTGCCAGCAGTGAAGGAACAGTAAACTATGGCTACACCTTC. The full variable domain, completed using reference TRBV2 and TRBJ1-2, is EPEVTQTPSHQVTQMGQEVILRCVPISNHLYFYWYRQILGQKVEFLVSFYNNEISEKSEIFDDQFSVERPDGSNFTLKIRSTKLEDSAMYFCASSEGTVNYGYTFGSGTRLTVV.

The chain employs TRBV7-2 and TRBJ2-5; TRBD2 agrees at 8 bases. Germline assignment: CDR1 SGHTA and CDR2 FQGNSA. The V gene end was trimmed by 2 bases and the J gene end by 4 bases; junction bases not matched to a gene: 6. CDR3 length equals 15 residues. In DNA form, the CDR3 reads TGTGCCAGCAGCTTAAGAGCGGGGGATTCAGAGACCCAGTACTTC. Its translation: CASSLRAGDSETQYF.

CDR3 DNA sequence: TGTGCCAGCAGCCCGCGTGAGGGCAATGAGCAGTTCTTC. Translating it yields CASSPREGNEQFF. V gene TRBV9 combines with J gene TRBJ2-1, with a possible D match to TRBD2 (5 bases). This CDR3 has 13 residues. The V gene lost 4 bases and the J gene lost 6 bases, with 11 bases spanning the gap. Germline lookup yields CDR1 SGDLS and CDR2 YYNGEE.

This chain connects TRBV5-6 to TRBJ1-1; the D is unclear. The CDR3 sequence is 16 residues long. CDR1 is SGHDT and CDR2 is YYEEEE in the germline V gene. Trimming stripped 2 bases from V and 0 bases from J, with 14 bases between. The CDR3: CASSFPNTAMNTEAFF. The CDR3 nucleotides read TGTGCCAGCAGCTTTCCTAACACAGCAATGAACACTGAAGCTTTCTTT.

The chain has TRBV2 and TRBJ2-1; D remains ambiguous. Germline CDR1 is SNHLY and CDR2 is FYNNEI. V lost 5 bases and J lost 10, with 6 bases in between. The CDR3 has 10 residues. For the CDR3, the DNA is TGTGCCAGCAGTACGAGGGAGCAGTTCTTC. This encodes CASSTREQFF. Filled out from reference TRBV2 and TRBJ2-1, the complete variable domain reads EPEVTQTPSHQVTQMGQEVILRCVPISNHLYFYWYRQILGQKVEFLVSFYNNEISEKSEIFDDQFSVERPDGSNFTLKIRSTKLEDSAMYFCASSTREQFFGPGTRLTVL.

The count of this clone is one. The rearrangement uses TRBV30 and TRBJ2-3; D is perhaps TRBD2 (6 bases). V shed 3 bases and J shed 0 bases, with 10 bases lying between them. The CDR3 runs to 14 residues. CDR1 GTSNPN and CDR2 SVGIG come from the germline V gene (reference sequence). In DNA, the CDR3 is TGTGCCTGGAGGCGGAGGGCCAGCACAGATACGCAGTATTTT. This gives the protein CAWRRRASTDTQYF.

The chain combines TRBV6-5 with TRBJ2-2, with TRBD2 matching over 12 bases. The CDR3 is 15 amino acids. Germline V gene lookup returns CDR1 MNHEY and CDR2 SVGAGI. V lost 6 bases to trimming and J lost 7 bases; unmatched junction nucleotides: 6. CDR3 DNA sequence: TGTGCCAGCAGACAACTAGCGGGGGGACTCGGGGAGCTGTTTTTT. It yields the protein CASRQLAGGLGELFF.

This chain links TRBV7-2 with TRBJ2-4; 8 bases are shared with TRBD1. The CDR3 is 15 amino acids. V was pared by 4 bases and J by 4 bases, with 6 bases of the junction left unmatched. Germline-derived CDR1 and CDR2 are SGHTA and FQGNSA. CDR3 DNA: TGTGCCAGCAGCTCGAGGGGACAGGAGAAAAACATTCAGTACTTC. It yields the protein CASSSRGQEKNIQYF.

This clone occurred once. The V call is TRBV28, the J call TRBJ2-7; D possibly corresponds to TRBD2 (5 bases). Germline CDR1 and CDR2: MDHEN and SYDVKM. This CDR3 is built from 16 residues. Trimming pared 2 bases from V and 6 bases from J, leaving 20 bases between. The CDR3 reads CASSLRHGGTPSEQYF. The CDR3 DNA is TGTGCCAGCAGTTTAAGGCACGGAGGAACCCCGTCCGAGCAGTACTTC.

The gene calls are TRBV11-2 and TRBJ2-3, with D possibly being TRBD2 (6 bases). The CDR3 spans 15 residues. Trimming pared 6 bases from V and 0 bases from J, leaving 13 bases between. Germline CDR1 and CDR2: SGHAT and FQNNGV. DNA for the CDR3: TGTGCCAGCAGATGGCGGCGGGGTAGCACAGATACGCAGTATTTT. It codes for CASRWRRGSTDTQYF.

The chain carries TRBV11-3 and TRBJ2-5, with TRBD1 identical over 10 bases. The germline gives CDR1 SGHNT, CDR2 YENEEA. The CDR3 runs to 14 residues. V trimming: 10 bases; J trimming: 2 bases; junction bases outside the gene matches: 7. CDR3 sequence reads: CATKTGGRQETQYF. CDR3 DNA sequence: TGTGCCACCAAGACAGGGGGCCGACAAGAGACCCAGTACTTC.

The chain has TRBV28 and TRBJ1-3; D may be TRBD1 (5 bases). Trimming stripped 7 bases from V and 0 bases from J, with 10 bases between. This CDR3 is built from 14 residues. Germline CDR1 and CDR2: MDHEN and SYDVKM. The CDR3 loop reads CASKSGGSGNTIYF. The CDR3, as DNA: TGTGCCAGCAAGTCCGGGGGCTCTGGAAACACCATATATTTT.